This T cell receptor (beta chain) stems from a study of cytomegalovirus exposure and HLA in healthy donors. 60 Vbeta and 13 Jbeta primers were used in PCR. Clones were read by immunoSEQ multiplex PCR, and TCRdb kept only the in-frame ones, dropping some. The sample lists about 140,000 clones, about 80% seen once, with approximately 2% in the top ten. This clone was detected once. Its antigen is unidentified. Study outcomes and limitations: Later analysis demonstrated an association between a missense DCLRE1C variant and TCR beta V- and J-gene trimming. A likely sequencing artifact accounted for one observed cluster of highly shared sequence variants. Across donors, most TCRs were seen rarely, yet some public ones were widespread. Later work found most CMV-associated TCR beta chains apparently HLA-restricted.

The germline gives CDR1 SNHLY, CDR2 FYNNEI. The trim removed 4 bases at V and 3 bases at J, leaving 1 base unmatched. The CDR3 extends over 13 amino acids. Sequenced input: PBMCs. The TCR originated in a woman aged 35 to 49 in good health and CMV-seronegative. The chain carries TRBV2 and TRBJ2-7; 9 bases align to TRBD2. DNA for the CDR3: TGTGCCAGCAGTGGACTAGCGGTCTACGAGCAGTACTTC. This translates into CASSGLAVYEQYF.